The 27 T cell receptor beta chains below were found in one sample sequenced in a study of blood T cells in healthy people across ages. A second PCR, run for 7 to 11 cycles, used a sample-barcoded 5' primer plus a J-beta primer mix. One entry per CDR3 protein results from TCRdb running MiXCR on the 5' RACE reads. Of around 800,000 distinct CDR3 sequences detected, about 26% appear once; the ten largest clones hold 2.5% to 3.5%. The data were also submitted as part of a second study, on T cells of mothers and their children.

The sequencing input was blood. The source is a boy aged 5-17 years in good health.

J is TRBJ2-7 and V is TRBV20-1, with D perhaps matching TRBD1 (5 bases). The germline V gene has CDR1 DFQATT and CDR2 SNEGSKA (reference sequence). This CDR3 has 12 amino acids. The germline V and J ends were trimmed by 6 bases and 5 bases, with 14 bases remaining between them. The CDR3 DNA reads TGCAGTGCCCTAGGGGATGCCAACGAGCAGTACTTC. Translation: CSALGDANEQYF.

The CDR3 coding sequence is TGTGCCAGCAGCTTAGAAAACATACGTCTGCGGGGGGGGAGAAAGACCCAGTACTTC. It specifies CASSLENIRLRGGRKTQYF. This rearrangement joins TRBV7-2 to TRBJ2-5; 9 bases fit TRBD2. The J segment lost 6 bases and the V segment lost 1 base, leaving 18 bases of the junction unmatched. The CDR3 is 19 amino acids. Germline CDR1 reads SGHTA; CDR2 reads FQGNSA.

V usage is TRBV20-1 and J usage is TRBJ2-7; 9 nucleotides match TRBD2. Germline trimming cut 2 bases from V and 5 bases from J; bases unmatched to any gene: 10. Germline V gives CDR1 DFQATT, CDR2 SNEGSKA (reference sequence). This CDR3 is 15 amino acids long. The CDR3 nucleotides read TGCAGTGCTAGACTCCTAGCGGGGCGTAGGGACGAGCAGTACTTC. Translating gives CSARLLAGRRDEQYF.

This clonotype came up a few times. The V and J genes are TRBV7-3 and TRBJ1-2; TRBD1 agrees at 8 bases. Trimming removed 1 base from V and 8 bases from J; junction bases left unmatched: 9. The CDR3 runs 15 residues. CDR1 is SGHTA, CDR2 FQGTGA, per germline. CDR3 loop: CASSLRAGGSEGYTF. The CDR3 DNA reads TGTGCCAGCAGCTTAAGAGCAGGGGGCTCGGAGGGCTACACCTTC.

The CDR3 DNA sequence: TGTGCCAGCAGAAACGGACCCGCCCAAGGAGCCCAGTACTTC. Amino acids: CASRNGPAQGAQYF. The rearrangement joins TRBV2 to TRBJ2-5; D call uncertain. The V gene lost 6 bases and the J gene lost 9 bases, with 20 bases spanning the gap. The CDR3 is made up of 14 amino acids. Germline CDR1 is SNHLY and CDR2 is FYNNEI.

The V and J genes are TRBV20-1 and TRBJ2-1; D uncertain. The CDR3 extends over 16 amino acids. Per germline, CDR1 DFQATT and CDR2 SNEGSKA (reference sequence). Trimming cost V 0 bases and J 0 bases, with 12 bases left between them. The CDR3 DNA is TGCAGTGCTAGAGATTTTGAGCTGAGCTCCTACAATGAGCAGTTCTTC. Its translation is CSARDFELSSYNEQFF.

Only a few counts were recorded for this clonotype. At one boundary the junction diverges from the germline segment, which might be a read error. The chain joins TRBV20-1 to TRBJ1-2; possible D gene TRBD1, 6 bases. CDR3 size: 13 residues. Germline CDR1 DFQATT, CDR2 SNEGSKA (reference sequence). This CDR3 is CSAPRGANYGYTF. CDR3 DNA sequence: TGCAGTGCCCCGAGGGGGGCCAACTATGGTTACACCTTC.

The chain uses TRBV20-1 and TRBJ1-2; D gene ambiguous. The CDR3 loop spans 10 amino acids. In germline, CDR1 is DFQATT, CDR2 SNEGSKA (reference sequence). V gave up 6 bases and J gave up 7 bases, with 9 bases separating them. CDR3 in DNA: TGCAGTGCCACCCGGGGTGGCTACACCTTC. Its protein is CSATRGGYTF.

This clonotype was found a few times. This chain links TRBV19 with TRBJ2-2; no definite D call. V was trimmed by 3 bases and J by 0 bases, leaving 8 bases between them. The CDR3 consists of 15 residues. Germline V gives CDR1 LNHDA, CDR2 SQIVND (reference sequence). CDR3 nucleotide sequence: TGTGCCAGTAGTATCTCACCTACGAACACCGGGGAGCTGTTTTTT. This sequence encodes CASSISPTNTGELFF.

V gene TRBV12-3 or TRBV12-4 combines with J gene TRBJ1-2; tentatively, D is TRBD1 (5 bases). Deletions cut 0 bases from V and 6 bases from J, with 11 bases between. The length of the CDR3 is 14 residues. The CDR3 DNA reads TGTGCCAGCAGTTTAGCGCGGGGGAAGGATGGCTACACCTTC. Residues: CASSLARGKDGYTF.

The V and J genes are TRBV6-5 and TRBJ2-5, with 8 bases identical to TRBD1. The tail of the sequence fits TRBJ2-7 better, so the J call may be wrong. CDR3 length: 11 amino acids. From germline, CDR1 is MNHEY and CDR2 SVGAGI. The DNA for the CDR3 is TGTGCCACCGGACAGGGTCCCGAGCAGTACTTC. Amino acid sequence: CATGQGPEQYF.

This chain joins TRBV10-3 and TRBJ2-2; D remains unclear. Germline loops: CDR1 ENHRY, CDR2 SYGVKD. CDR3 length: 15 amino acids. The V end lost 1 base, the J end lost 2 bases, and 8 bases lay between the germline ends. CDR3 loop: CAISELHVNTGELFF. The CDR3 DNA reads TGTGCCATCAGTGAGTTACACGTTAACACCGGGGAGCTGTTTTTT.

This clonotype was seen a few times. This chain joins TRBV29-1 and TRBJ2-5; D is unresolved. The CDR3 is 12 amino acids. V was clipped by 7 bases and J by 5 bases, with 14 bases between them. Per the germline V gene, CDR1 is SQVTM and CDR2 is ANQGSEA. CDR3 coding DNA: TGCAGCGCTTCGGCGGCAGGCGAGACCCAGTACTTC. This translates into CSASAAGETQYF.

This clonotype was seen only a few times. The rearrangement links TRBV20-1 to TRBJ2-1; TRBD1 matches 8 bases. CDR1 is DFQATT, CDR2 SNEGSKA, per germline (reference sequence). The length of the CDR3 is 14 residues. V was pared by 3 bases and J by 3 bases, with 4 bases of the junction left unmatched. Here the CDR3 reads CSASVDRGYNEQFF. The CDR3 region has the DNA TGCAGTGCTAGCGTAGACAGGGGCTACAATGAGCAGTTCTTC.

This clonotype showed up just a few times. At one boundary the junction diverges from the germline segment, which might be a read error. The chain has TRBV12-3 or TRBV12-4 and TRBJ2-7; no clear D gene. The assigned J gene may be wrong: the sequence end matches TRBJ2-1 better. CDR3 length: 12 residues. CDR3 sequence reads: CQSPISYNEQFF. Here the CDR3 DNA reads TGCCAATCACCAATCTCCTACAATGAGCAGTTCTTC.

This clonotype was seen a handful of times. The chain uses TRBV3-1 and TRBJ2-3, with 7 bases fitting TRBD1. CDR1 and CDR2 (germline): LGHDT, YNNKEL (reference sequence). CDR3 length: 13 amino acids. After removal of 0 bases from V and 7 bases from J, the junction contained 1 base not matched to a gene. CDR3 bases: TGTGCCAGCAGCCAAGACAGGGGGAATACGCAGTATTTT. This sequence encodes CASSQDRGNTQYF.

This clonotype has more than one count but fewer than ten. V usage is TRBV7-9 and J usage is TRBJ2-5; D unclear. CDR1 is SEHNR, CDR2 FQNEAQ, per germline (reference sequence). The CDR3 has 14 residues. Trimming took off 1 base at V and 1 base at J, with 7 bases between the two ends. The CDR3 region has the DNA TGTGCCAGCAGCTTAGTTATCTCCCAAGAGACCCAGTACTTC. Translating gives CASSLVISQETQYF.

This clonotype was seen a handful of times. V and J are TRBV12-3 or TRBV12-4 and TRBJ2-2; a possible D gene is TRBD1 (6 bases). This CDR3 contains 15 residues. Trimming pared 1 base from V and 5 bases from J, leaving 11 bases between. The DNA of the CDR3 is TGTGCCAGCAGTTTAGAAGCCAGGGGAACCGGGGAGCTGTTTTTT. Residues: CASSLEARGTGELFF.

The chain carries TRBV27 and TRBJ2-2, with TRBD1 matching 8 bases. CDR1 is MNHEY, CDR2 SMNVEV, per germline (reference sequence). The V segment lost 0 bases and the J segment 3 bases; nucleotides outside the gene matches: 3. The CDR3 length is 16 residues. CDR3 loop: CASSLSGQEYTGELFF. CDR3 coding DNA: TGTGCCAGCAGTTTATCGGGACAGGAGTACACCGGGGAGCTGTTTTTT.

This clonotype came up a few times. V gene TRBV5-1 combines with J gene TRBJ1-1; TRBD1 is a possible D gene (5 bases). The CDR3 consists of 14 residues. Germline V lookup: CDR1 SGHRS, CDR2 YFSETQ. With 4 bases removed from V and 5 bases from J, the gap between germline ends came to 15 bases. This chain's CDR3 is CASSGGLMGTEAFF. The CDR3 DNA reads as TGCGCCAGCAGCGGGGGTCTAATGGGGACTGAAGCTTTCTTT.

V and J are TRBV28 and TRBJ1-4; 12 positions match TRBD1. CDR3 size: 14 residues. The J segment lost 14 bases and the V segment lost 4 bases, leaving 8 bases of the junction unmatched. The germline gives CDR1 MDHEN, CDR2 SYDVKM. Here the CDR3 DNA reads TGTGCCAGCAGTTCGGGACAGGGGGCCGGAGGGCTGTTTTTT. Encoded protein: CASSSGQGAGGLFF.

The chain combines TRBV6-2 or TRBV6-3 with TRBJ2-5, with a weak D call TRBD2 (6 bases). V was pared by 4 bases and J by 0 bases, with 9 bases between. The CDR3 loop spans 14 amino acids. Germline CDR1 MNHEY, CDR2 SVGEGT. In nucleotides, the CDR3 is TGTGCCAGCAGTTGGGCGGGGTACCAAGAGACCCAGTACTTC. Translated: CASSWAGYQETQYF.

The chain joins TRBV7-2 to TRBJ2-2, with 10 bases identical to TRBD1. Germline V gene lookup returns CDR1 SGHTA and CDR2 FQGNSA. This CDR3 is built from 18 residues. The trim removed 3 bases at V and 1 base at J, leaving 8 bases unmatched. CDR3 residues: CASSFGTGVFKNTGELFF. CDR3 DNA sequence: TGTGCCAGCAGCTTCGGGACAGGGGTGTTTAAGAACACCGGGGAGCTGTTTTTT.

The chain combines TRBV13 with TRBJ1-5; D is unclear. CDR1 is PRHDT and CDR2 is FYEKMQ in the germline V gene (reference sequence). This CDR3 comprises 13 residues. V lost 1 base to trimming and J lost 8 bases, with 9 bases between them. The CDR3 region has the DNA TGTGCCAGCAGCTTAGTAGGCGCAGAGCCCCAGCATTTT. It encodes CASSLVGAEPQHF.

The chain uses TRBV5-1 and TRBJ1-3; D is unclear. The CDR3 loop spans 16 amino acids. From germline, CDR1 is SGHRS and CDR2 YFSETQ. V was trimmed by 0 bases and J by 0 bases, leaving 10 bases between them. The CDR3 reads CASSLDVQSSGNTIYF. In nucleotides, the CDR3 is TGCGCCAGCAGCTTGGATGTCCAATCCTCTGGAAACACCATATATTTT.

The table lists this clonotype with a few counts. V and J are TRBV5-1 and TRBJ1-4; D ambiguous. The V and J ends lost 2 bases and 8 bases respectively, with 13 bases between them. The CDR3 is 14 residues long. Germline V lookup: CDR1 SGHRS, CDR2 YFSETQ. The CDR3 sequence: CASSLAPRREKLFF. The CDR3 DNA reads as TGCGCCAGCAGCTTAGCACCCCGGCGGGAAAAACTGTTTTTT.

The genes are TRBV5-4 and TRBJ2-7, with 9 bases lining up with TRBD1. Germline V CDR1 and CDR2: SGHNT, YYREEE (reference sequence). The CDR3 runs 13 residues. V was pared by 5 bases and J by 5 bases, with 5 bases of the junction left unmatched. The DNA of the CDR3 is TGTGCCAGCAGTAAACAGGGGGCGGACGAGCAGTACTTC. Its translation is CASSKQGADEQYF. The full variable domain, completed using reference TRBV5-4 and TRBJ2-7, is ETGVTQSPTHLIKTRGQQVTLRCSSQSGHNTVSWYQQALGQGPQFIFQYYREEENGRGNFPPRFSGLQFPNYSSELNVNALELDDSALYLCASSKQGADEQYFGPGTRLTVT.